Each of the 3 T cell receptor beta chains below was sequenced from the same sample in a study of blood T cells in healthy people across ages. The second PCR ran about 6 to 12 cycles with a sample-barcoded 5' primer and J-beta primers. Via MiXCR, TCRdb re-called the 5' RACE reads, giving one row per CDR3 protein. The repertoire holds about 670,000 distinct CDR3 sequences, with 45% to 60% as singletons. What was sequenced was blood. These receptor sequences come from a woman aged 80 or over in good health.

This clonotype appeared many times. The gene calls are TRBV20-1 and TRBJ2-4; weak D call: TRBD1 (5 bases). The length of the CDR3 is 11 residues. CDR1 is DFQATT, CDR2 SNEGSKA, per germline (reference sequence). The ends were cut back, 6 bases at V and 15 bases at J, with 18 bases in the middle. The CDR3 loop is CSAPISNRGYF. The DNA of the CDR3 is TGCAGTGCGCCAATCAGTAATAGGGGGTACTTC.

This clonotype was recorded at least ten times. This chain connects TRBV4-1 to TRBJ2-5; TRBD1 might be the D (5 bases). Trimming left V 1 base short and J 3 bases short, with 9 bases between. CDR1 MGHRA and CDR2 YSYEKL come from the germline V gene. This CDR3 has 14 amino acids. CDR3 sequence (DNA): TGCGCCAGCAGCCAAGCACGCAGGGAAGAGACCCAGTACTTC. Its translation: CASSQARREETQYF.

V is TRBV6-6 and J is TRBJ2-1; D gene uncertain. Deletions cut 6 bases from V and 5 bases from J, with 11 bases between. The CDR3 spans 13 residues. Germline V CDR1 and CDR2: MNHNY, SVGAGI (reference sequence). The CDR3 spells CASRAPVDNEQFF. The CDR3 nucleotides are TGTGCCAGCAGGGCCCCGGTAGACAATGAGCAGTTCTTC.